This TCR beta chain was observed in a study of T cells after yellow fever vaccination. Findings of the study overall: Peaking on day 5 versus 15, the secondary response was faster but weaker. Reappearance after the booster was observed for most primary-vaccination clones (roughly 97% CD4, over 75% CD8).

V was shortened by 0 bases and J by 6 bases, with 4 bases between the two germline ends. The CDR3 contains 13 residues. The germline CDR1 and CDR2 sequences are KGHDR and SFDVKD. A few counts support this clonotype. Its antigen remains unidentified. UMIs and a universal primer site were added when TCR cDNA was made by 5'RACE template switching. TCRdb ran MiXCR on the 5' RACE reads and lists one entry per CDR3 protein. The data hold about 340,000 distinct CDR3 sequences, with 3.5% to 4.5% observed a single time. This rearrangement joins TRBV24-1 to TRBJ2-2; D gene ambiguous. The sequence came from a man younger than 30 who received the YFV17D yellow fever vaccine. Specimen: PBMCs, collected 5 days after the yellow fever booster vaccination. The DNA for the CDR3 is TGTGCCACCAGTGATTTGGCAGCCGGGGAGCTGTTTTTT. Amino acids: CATSDLAAGELFF.